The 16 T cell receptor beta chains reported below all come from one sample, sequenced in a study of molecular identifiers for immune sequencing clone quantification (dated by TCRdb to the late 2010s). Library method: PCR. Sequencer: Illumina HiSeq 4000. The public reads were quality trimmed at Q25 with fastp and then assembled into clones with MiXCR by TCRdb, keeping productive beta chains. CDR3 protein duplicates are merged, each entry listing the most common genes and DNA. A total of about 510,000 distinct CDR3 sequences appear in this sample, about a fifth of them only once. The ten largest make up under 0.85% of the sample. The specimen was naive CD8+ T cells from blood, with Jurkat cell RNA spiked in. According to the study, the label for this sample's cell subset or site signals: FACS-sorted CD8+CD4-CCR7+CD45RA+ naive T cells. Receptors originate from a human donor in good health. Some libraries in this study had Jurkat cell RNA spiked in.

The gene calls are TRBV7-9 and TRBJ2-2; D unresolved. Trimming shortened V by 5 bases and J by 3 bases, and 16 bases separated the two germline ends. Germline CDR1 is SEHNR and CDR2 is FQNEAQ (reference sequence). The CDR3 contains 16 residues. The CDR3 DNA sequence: TGTGCCAGCAGCCCCCCAGGCACCTCCTACACCGGGGAGCTGTTTTTT. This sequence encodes CASSPPGTSYTGELFF.

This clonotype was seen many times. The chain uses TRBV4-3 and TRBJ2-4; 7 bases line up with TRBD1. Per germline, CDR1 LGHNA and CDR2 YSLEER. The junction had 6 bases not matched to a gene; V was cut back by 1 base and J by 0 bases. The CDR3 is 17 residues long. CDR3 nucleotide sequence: TGCGCCAGCAGCCAAGTCGGGACAGTGCTAGCCAAAAACATTCAGTACTTC. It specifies CASSQVGTVLAKNIQYF.

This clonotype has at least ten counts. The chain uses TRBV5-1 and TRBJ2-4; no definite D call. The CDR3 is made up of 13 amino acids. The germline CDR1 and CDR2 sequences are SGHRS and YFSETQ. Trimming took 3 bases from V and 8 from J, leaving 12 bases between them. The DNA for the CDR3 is TGCGCCAGCAGCTATACCGGGTCTGACATTCAGTACTTC. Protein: CASSYTGSDIQYF.

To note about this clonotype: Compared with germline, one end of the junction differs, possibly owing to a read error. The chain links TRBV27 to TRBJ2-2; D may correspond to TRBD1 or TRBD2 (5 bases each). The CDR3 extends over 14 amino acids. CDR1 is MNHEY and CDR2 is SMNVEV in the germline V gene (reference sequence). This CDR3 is CASSQGTNTGVLFF. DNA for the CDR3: TGTGCCAGCAGTCAAGGGACGAACACCGGGGTGCTGTTTTTT.

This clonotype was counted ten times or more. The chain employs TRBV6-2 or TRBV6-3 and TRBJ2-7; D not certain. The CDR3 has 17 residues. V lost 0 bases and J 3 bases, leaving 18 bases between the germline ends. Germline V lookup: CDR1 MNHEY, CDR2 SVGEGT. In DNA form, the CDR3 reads TGTGCCAGCAGTTACTCGATAGTCCCGGAACAGTTCTACGAGCAGTACTTC. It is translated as CASSYSIVPEQFYEQYF.

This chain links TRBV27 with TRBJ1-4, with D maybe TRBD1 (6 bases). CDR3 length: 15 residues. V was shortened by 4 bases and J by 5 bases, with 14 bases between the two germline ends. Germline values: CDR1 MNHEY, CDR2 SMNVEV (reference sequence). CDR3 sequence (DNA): TGTGCCAGCAGTTCTCTGACAGGACCAAATGAAAAACTGTTTTTT. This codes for CASSSLTGPNEKLFF.

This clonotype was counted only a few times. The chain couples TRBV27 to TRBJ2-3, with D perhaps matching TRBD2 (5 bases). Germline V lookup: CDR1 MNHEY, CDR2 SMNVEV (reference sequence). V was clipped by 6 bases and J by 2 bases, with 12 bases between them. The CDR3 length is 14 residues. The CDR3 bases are TGTGCCAGCAGCCCCGGAGGTATCACAGATACGCAGTATTTT. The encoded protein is CASSPGGITDTQYF.

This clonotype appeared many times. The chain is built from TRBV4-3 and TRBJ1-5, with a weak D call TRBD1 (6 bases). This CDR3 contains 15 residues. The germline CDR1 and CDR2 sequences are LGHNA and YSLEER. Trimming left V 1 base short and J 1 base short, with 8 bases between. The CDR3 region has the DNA TGCGCCAGCAGCCAAGGGACAGAGAGCAATCAGCCCCAGCATTTT. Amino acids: CASSQGTESNQPQHF.

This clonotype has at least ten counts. As DNA, the CDR3 is TGTGCCAGCAGCAGGACAGAGGTGTCCCTTGAGCCCCAGCATTTT. Translation: CASSRTEVSLEPQHF. The rearrangement uses TRBV6-2 or TRBV6-3 and TRBJ1-5; a possible D gene is TRBD1 (6 bases). The CDR3 has 15 residues. Trimming took off 6 bases at V and 8 bases at J, with 20 bases between the two ends. Germline loops: CDR1 MNHEY, CDR2 SVGEGT.

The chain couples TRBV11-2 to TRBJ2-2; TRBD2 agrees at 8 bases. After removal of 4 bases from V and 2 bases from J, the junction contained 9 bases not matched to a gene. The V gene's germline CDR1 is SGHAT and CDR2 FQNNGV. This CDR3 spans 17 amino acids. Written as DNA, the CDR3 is TGTGCCAGCAGCTCCTACCCTAGCGGGCCAAACACCGGGGAGCTGTTTTTT. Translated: CASSSYPSGPNTGELFF.

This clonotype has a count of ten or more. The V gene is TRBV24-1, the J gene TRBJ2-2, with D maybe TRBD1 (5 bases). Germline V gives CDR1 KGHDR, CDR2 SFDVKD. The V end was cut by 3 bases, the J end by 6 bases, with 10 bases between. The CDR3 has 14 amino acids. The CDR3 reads CATSDPRQPGELFF. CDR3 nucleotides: TGTGCCACCAGTGATCCTAGACAGCCCGGGGAGCTGTTTTTT.

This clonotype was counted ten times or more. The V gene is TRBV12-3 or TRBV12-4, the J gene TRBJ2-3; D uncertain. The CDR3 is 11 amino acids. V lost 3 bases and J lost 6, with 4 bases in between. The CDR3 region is CASSFMDTQYF. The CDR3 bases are TGTGCCAGCAGTTTTATGGATACGCAGTATTTT.

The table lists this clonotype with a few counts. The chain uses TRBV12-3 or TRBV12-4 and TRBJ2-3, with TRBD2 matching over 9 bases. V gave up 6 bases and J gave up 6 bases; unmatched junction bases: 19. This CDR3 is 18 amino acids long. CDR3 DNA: TGTGCCAGCAGCCCAAGCGAGGGAGCGGGGGGTCAAAGGGATACGCAGTATTTT. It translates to CASSPSEGAGGQRDTQYF.

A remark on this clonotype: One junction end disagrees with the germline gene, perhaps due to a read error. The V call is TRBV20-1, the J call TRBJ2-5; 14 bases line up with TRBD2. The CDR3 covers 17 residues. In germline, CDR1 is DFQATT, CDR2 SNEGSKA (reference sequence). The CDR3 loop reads CSAKRSGLAGGQETQHF. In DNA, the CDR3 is TGCAGTGCTAAGAGGTCCGGACTAGCGGGGGGCCAAGAGACCCAGCACTTC.

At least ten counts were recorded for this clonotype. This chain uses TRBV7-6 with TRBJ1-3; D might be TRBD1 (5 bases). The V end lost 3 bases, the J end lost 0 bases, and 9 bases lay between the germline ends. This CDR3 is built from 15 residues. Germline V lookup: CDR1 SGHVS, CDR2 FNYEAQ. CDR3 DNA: TGTGCCAGCAGCTTGGGGGTGAGCTCTGGAAACACCATATATTTT. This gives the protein CASSLGVSSGNTIYF.

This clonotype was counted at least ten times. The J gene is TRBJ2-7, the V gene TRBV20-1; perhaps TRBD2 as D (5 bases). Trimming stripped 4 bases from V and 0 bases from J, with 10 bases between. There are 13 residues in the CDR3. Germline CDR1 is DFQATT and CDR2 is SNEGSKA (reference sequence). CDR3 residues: CSATPGNSYEQYF. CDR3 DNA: TGCAGTGCTACCCCGGGGAACTCCTACGAGCAGTACTTC.